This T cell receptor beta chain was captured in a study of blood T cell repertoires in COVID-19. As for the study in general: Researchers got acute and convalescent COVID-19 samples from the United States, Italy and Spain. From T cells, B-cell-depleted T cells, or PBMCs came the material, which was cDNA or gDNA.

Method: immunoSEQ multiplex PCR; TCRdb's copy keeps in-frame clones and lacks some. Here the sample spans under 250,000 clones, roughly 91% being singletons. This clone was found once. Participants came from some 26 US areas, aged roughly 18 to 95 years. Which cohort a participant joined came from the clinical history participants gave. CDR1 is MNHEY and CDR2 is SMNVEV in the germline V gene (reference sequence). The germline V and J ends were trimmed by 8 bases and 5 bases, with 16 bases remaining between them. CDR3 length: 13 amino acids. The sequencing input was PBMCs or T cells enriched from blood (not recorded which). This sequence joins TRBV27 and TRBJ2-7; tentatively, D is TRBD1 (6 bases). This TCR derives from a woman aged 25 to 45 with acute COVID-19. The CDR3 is CASSYSGAHEQYF. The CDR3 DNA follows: TGTGCCAGCTCCTACTCAGGGGCCCACGAGCAGTACTTC.